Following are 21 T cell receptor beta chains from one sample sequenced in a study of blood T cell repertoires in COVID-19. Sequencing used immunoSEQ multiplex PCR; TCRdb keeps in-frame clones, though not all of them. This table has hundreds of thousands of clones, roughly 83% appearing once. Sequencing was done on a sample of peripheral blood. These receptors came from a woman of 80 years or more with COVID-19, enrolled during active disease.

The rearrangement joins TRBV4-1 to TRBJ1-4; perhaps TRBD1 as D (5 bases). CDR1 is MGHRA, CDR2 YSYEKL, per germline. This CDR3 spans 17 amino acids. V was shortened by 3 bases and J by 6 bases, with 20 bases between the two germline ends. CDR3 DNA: TGCGCCAGCAGCCAGGTCCTTACGGGCCAGGGTGATGAAAAACTGTTTTTT. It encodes CASSQVLTGQGDEKLFF.

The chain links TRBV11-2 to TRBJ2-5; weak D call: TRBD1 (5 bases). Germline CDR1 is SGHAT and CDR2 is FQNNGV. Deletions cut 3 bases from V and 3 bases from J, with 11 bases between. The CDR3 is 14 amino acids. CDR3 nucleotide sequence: TGTGCCAGCAGCTTGGTCCAGGGTAAAGAGACCCAGTACTTC. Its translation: CASSLVQGKETQYF.

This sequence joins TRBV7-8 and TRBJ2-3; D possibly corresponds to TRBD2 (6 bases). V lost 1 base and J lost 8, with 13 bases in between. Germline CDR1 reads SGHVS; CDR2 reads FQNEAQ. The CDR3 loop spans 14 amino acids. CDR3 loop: CASSLGGTQGTQYF. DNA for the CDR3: TGTGCCAGCAGCTTAGGCGGGACCCAGGGTACGCAGTATTTT.

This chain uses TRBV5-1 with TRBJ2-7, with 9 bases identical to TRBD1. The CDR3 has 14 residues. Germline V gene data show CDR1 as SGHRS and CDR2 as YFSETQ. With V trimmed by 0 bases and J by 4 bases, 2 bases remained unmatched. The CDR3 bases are TGCGCCAGCAGCTTGGAGGGACAGGGTTACGAGCAGTACTTC. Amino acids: CASSLEGQGYEQYF.

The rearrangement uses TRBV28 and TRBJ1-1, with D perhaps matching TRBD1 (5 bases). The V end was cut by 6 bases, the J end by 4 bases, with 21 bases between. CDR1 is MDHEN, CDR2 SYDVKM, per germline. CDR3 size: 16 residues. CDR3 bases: TGTGCCAGCAGCCAAAGAGGGGCGGGGCGAGTCACTGAAGCTTTCTTT. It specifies CASSQRGAGRVTEAFF.

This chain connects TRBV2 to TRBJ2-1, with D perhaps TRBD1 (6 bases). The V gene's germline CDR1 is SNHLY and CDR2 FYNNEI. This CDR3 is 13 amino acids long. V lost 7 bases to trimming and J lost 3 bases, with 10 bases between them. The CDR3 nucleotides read TGTGCCAGCAAGAACAGGGTCTACAATGAGCAGTTCTTC. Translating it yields CASKNRVYNEQFF.

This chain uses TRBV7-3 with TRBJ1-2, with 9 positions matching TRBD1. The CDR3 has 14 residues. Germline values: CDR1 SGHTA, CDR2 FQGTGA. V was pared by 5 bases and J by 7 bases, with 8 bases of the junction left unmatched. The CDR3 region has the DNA TGTGCCAGCAGCCAGACAGGGGGAAGTTCTGGCTACACCTTC. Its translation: CASSQTGGSSGYTF.

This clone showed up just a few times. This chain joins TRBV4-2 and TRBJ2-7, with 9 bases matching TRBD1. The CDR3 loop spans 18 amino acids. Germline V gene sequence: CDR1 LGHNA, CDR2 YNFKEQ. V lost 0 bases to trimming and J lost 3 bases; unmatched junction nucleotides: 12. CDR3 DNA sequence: TGTGCCAGCAGCCAAGATCTACCCTCGACAGGGGGACTCTACGAGCAGTACTTC. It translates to CASSQDLPSTGGLYEQYF.

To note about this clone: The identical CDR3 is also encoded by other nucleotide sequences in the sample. In nucleotides, the CDR3 is TGTGCCAGTAGTCACAGGGAGATCAATCAGCCCCAGCATTTT. Translated, it gives CASSHREINQPQHF. This rearrangement joins TRBV19 to TRBJ1-5; possible D gene TRBD1, 6 bases. Between the trimmed V and J ends, which lost 5 bases and 3 bases, there was a span of 11 bases. CDR1 LNHDA and CDR2 SQIVND come from the germline V gene (reference sequence). The CDR3 contains 14 residues.

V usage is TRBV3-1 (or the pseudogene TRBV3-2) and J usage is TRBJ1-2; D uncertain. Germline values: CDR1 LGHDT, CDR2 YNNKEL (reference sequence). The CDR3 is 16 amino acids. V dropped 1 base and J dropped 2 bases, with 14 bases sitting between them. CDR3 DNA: TGTGCCAGCAGCCAAGCGGAGGGTTGGTTCAACTATGGCTACACCTTC. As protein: CASSQAEGWFNYGYTF.

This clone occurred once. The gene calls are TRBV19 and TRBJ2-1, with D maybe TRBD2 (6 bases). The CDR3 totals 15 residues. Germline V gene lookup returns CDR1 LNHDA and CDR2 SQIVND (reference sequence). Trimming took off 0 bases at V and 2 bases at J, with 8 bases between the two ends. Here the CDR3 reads CASSIELAAYNEQFF. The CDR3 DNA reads TGTGCCAGTAGTATAGAACTAGCAGCCTACAATGAGCAGTTCTTC.

The CDR3 sequence is CASSRLQGAAEAFF. The CDR3 DNA follows: TGTGCCAGCAGTCGTCTCCAGGGGGCTGCTGAAGCTTTCTTT. The gene calls are TRBV28 and TRBJ1-1; 8 nucleotides agree with TRBD1. CDR1 is MDHEN and CDR2 is SYDVKM in the germline V gene. The CDR3 runs to 14 residues. Unmatched junction bases numbered 8, after V lost 5 bases and J lost 6 bases.

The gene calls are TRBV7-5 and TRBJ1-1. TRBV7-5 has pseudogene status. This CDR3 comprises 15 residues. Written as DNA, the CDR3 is TGTGTCAGAAGCTTAGCCAGACACCTCGGGAGGGAAGCTTTCTTT. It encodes CVRSLARHLGREAFF.

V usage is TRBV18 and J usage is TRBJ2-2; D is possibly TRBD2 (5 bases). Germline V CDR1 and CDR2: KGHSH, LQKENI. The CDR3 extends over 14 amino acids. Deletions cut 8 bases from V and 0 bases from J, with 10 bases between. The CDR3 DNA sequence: TGTGCCAGCCACCGGGGAGCGAACACCGGGGAGCTGTTTTTT. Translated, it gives CASHRGANTGELFF.

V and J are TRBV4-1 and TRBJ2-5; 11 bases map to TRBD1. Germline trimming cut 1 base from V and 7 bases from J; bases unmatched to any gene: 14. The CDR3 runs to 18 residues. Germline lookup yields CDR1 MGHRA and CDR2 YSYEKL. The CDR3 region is CASSQVPPGQGALVTQYF. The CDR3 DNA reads TGCGCCAGCAGCCAAGTACCCCCTGGACAGGGGGCGCTTGTGACCCAGTACTTC.

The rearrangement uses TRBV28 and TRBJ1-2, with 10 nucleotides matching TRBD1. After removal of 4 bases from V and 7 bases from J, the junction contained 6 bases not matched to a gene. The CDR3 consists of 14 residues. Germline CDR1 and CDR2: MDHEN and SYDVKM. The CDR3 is CASSSGTGASGYTF. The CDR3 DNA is TGTGCCAGCAGTTCCGGGACAGGGGCCTCTGGCTACACCTTC.

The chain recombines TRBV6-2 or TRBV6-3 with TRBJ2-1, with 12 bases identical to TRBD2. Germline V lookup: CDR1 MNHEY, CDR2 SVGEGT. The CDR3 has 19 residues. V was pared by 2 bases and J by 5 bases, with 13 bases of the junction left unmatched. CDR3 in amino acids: CASSYDGLAGGLRDNEQFF. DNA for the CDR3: TGTGCCAGCAGTTACGACGGGCTAGCGGGGGGGCTTCGGGACAATGAGCAGTTCTTC.

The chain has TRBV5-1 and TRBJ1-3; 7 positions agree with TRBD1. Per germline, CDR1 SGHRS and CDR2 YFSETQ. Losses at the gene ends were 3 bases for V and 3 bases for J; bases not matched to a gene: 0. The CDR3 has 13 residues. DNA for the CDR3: TGCGCCAGCAGCTGGGACAGTGGAAACACCATATATTTT. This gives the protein CASSWDSGNTIYF. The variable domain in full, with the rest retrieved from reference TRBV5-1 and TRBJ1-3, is KAGVTQTPRYLIKTRGQQVTLSCSPISGHRSVSWYQQTPGQGLQFLFEYFSETQRNKGNFPGRFSGRQFSNSRSEMNVSTLELGDSALYLCASSWDSGNTIYFGEGSWLTVV.

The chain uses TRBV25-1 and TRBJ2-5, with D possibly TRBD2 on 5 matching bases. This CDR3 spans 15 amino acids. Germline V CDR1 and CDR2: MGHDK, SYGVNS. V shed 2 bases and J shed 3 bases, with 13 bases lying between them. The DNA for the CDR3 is TGTGCCAGCAGTGAACCCTCCGTCGGGAAAGAGACCCAGTACTTC. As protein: CASSEPSVGKETQYF.

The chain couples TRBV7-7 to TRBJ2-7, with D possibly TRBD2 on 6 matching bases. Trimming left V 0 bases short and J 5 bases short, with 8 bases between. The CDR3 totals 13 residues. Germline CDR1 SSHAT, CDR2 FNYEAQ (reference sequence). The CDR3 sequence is CASSLAGGHEQYF. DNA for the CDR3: TGTGCCAGCAGCTTAGCCGGAGGGCACGAGCAGTACTTC.

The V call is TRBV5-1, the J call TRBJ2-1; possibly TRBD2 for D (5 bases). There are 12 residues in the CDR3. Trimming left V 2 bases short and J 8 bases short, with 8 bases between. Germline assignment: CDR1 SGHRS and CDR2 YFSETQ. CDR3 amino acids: CASSLLGDEQFF. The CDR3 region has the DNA TGCGCCAGCAGCTTACTAGGTGATGAGCAGTTCTTC.